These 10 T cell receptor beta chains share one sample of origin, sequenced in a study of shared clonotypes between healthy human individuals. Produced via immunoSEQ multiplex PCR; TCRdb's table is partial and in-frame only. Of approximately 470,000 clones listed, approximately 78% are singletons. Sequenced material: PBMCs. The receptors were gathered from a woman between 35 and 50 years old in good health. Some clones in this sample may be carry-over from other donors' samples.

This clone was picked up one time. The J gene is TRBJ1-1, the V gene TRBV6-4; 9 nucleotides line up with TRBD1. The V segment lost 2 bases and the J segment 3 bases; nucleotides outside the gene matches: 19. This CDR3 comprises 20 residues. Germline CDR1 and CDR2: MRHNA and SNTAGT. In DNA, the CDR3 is TGTGCCAGCAGTGACCCCCCCATACGGACAGGGGCTGGGGTGGACACTGAAGCTTTCTTT. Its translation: CASSDPPIRTGAGVDTEAFF.

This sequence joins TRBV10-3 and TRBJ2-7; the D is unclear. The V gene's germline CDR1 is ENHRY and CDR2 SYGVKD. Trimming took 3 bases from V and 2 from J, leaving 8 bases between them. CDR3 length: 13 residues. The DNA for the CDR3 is TGTGCCATCAGTGATAGGGTCCCCTACGAGCAGTACTTC. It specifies CAISDRVPYEQYF.

The CDR3 DNA reads TGTGCCAGCAGTTCCGGGGGGTCCTATGGCTACACCTTC. It translates to CASSSGGSYGYTF. V usage is TRBV27 and J usage is TRBJ1-2, with a weak D call TRBD1 (5 bases). Germline V gene data show CDR1 as MNHEY and CDR2 as SMNVEV (reference sequence). The V gene lost 4 bases and the J gene lost 4 bases, with 10 bases spanning the gap. The CDR3 length is 13 residues.

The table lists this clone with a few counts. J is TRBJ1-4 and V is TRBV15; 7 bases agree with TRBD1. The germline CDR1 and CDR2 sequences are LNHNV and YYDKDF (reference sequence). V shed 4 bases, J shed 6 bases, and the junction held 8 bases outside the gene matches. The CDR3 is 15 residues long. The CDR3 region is CATSNLQGTDEKLFF. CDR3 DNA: TGTGCCACCAGCAACCTACAGGGGACGGATGAAAAACTGTTTTTT. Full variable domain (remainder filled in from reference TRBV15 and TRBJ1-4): DAMVIQNPRYQVTQFGKPVTLSCSQTLNHNVMYWYQQKSSQAPKLLFHYYDKDFNNEADTPDNFQSRRPNTSFCFLDIRSPGLGDTAMYLCATSNLQGTDEKLFFGSGTQLSVL.

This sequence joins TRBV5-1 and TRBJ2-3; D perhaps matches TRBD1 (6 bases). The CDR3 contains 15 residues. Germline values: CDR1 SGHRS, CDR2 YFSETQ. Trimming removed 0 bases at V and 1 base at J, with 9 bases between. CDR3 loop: CASSLGTVGTDTQYF. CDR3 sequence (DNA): TGCGCCAGCAGCTTGGGGACAGTCGGCACAGATACGCAGTATTTT.

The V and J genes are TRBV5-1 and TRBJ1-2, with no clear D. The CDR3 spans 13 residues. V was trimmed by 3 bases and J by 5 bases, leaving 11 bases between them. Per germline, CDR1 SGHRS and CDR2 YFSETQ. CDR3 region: CASSSVPSYGYTF. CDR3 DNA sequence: TGCGCCAGCAGCTCGGTCCCCTCTTATGGCTACACCTTC.

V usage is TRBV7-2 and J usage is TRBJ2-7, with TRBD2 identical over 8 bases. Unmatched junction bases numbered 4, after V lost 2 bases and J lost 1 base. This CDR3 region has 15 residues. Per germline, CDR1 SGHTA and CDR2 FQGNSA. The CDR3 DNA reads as TGTGCCAGCAGCTTACTAGCGGGCAAGTCCTACGAGCAGTACTTC. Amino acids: CASSLLAGKSYEQYF.

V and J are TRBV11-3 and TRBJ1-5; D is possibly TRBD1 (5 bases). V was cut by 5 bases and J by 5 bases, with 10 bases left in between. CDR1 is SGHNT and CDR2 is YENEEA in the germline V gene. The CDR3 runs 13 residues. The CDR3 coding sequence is TGTGCCAGCAGCATAAGGGGTGATCAGCCCCAGCATTTT. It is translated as CASSIRGDQPQHF.

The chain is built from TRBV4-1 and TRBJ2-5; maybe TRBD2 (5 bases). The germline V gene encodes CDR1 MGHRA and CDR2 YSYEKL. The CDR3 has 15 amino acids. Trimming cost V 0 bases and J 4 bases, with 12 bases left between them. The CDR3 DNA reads TGCGCCAGCAGCCAAGATCCGGGGTGGGGAGAGACCCAGTACTTC. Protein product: CASSQDPGWGETQYF.

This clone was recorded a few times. CDR3 DNA: TGCGCCAGCAGTCAAGGATTGGGTGGAAACACCATATATTTT. The encoded protein is CASSQGLGGNTIYF. This chain joins TRBV23-1 and TRBJ1-3; D remains unclear. TRBV23-1 is assigned to the ORF class and has an uncertain function. V was pared by 2 bases and J by 3 bases, with 8 bases between. The CDR3 contains 14 residues.